This T cell receptor (beta chain) came from a study of blood T cell repertoires in COVID-19 (dated by TCRdb to between 2020 and 2021). Study-wide context: The collaborator samples originated in the United States, Italy and Spain and spanned the acute and convalescent phases of COVID-19. The prospective study material was composed of cDNA or gDNA derived from T cells, B-cell-depleted T cells, or PBMCs. Where available, HLA class I and class II types were obtained from metadata supplied by the sample provider rather than from assay-based typing. Sample metadata almost always included a de-identified subject ID, COVID-19 status, age in years and sex. A freely available public database, intended as a resource for researchers studying the immune response to SARS-CoV-2, is where the repertoires were released. The dataset comprised deeply sampled blood TCRbeta repertoires from subjects exposed to, actively infected with, or recovered from COVID-19. The samples were drawn from two sources: the first 160 participants of the ongoing ImmuneRACE study, and some 1,300 subjects contributed by 6 global collaborators. Broader findings and caveats from the paper: How much clinical and demographic metadata was included differed by source and by participant, and the metadata was provided uncurated.

Participants in the prospective study were aged about 18 to 89 years, lived in 24 United States geographic areas, and enrolled through a virtual design. In the prospective study, cohorts were assigned on the basis of participant-reported clinical history obtained from a screening survey and a study questionnaire. Recovered participants in ImmuneRACE Cohort 3 were defined by two consecutive negative NP/OP PCR tests, clearance by a healthcare professional, or resolution of symptoms. Each participant in the prospective study had whole blood, serum and a nasopharyngeal or oropharyngeal swab collected by mobile phlebotomists. Prospective study participants could optionally give additional blood draws and questionnaires over an approximately two-month period. Before DNA extraction, prospective study blood samples were shipped either frozen or at room temperature. Notes on this clone: The clone's antigen remains unknown. It has no much larger one-base neighbor in the sample; base qualities were not kept.

At the junction V is shortened by 2 bases and J by 4 bases; bases outside the gene matches: 20. There are 20 amino acids in the CDR3, from cysteine to phenylalanine inclusive. The kept DNA is CDR3 alone, 60 bases in frame from the first base. CDR1 MNHEY and CDR2 SVGEGT were looked up in the germline V gene. TCRbeta CDR3 regions were amplified from genomic DNA using the immunoSEQ Assay, a bias-controlled multiplex PCR. The authors' pipeline ran thus. Nucleated cell counts per sample were estimated from amplification of reference gene primers within the assay. To quantify the absolute abundance of each unique TCRbeta CDR3 rearrangement, sequence reads were collapsed and filtered. For each sample, productive Simpson clonality was calculated by taking the square root of Simpson's diversity index across productive rearrangements. Here the immuneACCESS table is served through TCRdb, limited to in-frame sequences with V and J called. Missing clones are a known gap in these copies; in checked studies unresolved V genes cover under half, and the rest lacks a known reason. D and trimming were read from the DNA, whereas the V and J calls and clone size are those reported in that table. The sample table shows some 300,000 clones, and 89% are seen once. Just under 9.5% of the sample lies in the top ten.

Sequencing was carried out using PBMCs or T cells enriched from blood (not recorded which). The chain is encoded by TRBV6-2 or TRBV6-3 joined to TRBJ1-5, with 7 central nucleotides matching TRBD1. This sequence was found in a woman in her thirties who had recovered from COVID-19. The DNA sequence reads TGTGCCAGCAGTTACACCGGGTGGGTTGAGGGGGCGTCCGGGAATCAGCCCCAGCATTTT. This gives the protein CASSYTGWVEGASGNQPQHF.